The 30 T cell receptor beta chains given below trace back to one sample, sequenced in a study of cytomegalovirus exposure and HLA in healthy donors. The PCR was carried out with 60 Vbeta primers and 13 Jbeta primers. Assay: immunoSEQ multiplex PCR; the TCRdb copy retains only in-frame clones and omits some. The repertoire holds about 190,000 clones, with more than 80% as singletons. Sample: PBMCs. These receptors were obtained from a woman between 45 and 60 years old in good health and CMV-seropositive.

The V call is TRBV21-1, the J call TRBJ1-2; the tabulated D call, TRBD1, remains unverified against the DNA. TRBV21-1 is deemed a pseudogene. This CDR3 region has 15 residues. Written as DNA, the CDR3 is TGTGCCAGCACCGACGACCGAAATTACAGGGATGGCTACACCTTC. Translating gives CASTDDRNYRDGYTF.

As regards this clone: The same CDR3 also results from other DNA sequences found in this sample. This rearrangement joins TRBV4-1 to TRBJ1-6; maybe TRBD1 (6 bases). In germline, CDR1 is MGHRA, CDR2 YSYEKL. V was pared by 8 bases and J by 0 bases, with 14 bases between. The CDR3 totals 16 residues. CDR3 protein: CASSRGSSSYNSPLHF. The CDR3 DNA follows: TGCGCCAGCTCAAGGGGGTCAAGCTCCTATAATTCACCCCTCCACTTT.

The gene calls are TRBV2 and TRBJ2-7, with 9 bases identical to TRBD2. CDR1 is SNHLY and CDR2 is FYNNEI in the germline V gene. The CDR3 extends over 13 amino acids. The V segment lost 8 bases and the J segment 5 bases; nucleotides outside the gene matches: 7. The CDR3 spells CASLAGAGNEQYF. CDR3 DNA: TGTGCCAGCTTAGCGGGGGCAGGGAACGAGCAGTACTTC.

The genes are TRBV11-2 and TRBJ2-5, with 9 bases fitting TRBD2. TRBJ2-7 matches the DNA end more closely, so the J call is doubtful. The germline V gene encodes CDR1 SGHAT and CDR2 FQNNGV. The CDR3 has 15 amino acids. CDR3 coding DNA: TGTGCCAGCAGTCTCCGTATAGCGGGGGACGACGAGCAGTACTTC. This codes for CASSLRIAGDDEQYF.

This clone was detected only once. Other DNA sequences in the sample encode the same CDR3. This chain connects TRBV19 to TRBJ1-5; D is uncertain. The CDR3 is 13 amino acids. CDR1 and CDR2 (germline): LNHDA, SQIVND (reference sequence). V lost 3 bases and J 4 bases, leaving 7 bases between the germline ends. The CDR3 protein is CASSIPGNQPQHF. For the CDR3, the DNA is TGTGCCAGTAGTATCCCGGGTAATCAGCCCCAGCATTTT.

This clone appeared a single time. The CDR3 coding sequence is TGTGCCAGCAGCCAAATATCGGGACAGGGGGCGGCCGATGAGCAGTTCTTC. Encoded protein: CASSQISGQGAADEQFF. The chain recombines TRBV7-6 with TRBJ2-1, with 12 nucleotides matching TRBD1. CDR1 and CDR2 (germline): SGHVS, FNYEAQ. The CDR3 runs 17 residues. Losses at the gene ends were 5 bases for V and 8 bases for J; bases not matched to a gene: 13.

The chain uses TRBV27 and TRBJ2-5, with a possible D match to TRBD1 (5 bases). The CDR3 has 13 residues. Germline V gene data show CDR1 as MNHEY and CDR2 as SMNVEV (reference sequence). Trimming pared 6 bases from V and 4 bases from J, leaving 12 bases between. CDR3 amino acids: CASRDSGLETQYF. The CDR3 bases are TGTGCCAGCAGAGACAGTGGGTTAGAGACCCAGTACTTC.

The chain's CDR3 is CASSLSGRGRRSGETQYF. The CDR3 DNA follows: TGTGCCAGCAGTTTATCAGGCAGGGGGCGGAGGTCTGGAGAGACCCAGTACTTC. This sequence joins TRBV28 and TRBJ2-5, with 8 bases lining up with TRBD1. This CDR3 is 18 amino acids long. Looked up from germline, CDR1 is MDHEN and CDR2 is SYDVKM. V gave up 1 base and J gave up 4 bases; unmatched junction bases: 14.

J is TRBJ1-2 and V is TRBV6-1; TRBD1 agrees at 10 bases. Trimming took 4 bases from V and 4 from J; bases not matched to a gene: 3. Germline V gene sequence: CDR1 MNHNS, CDR2 SASEGT. The CDR3 has 14 residues. In DNA, the CDR3 is TGTGCCAGCAGTGGACAGGGGGCAGGCTATGGCTACACCTTC. Translation gives CASSGQGAGYGYTF.

As to this clone: The junction shows a germline mismatch at one end, possibly a read error. This chain links TRBV7-9 with TRBJ2-7; TRBD1 matches 9 bases. Germline V lookup: CDR1 SEHNR, CDR2 FQNEAQ (reference sequence). The CDR3 sequence is 17 residues long. This CDR3 is CARSYKRPGQGLNEQYF. CDR3 bases: TGTGCCAGAAGCTATAAACGACCGGGACAGGGACTCAACGAGCAGTACTTC.

The V call is TRBV6-6, the J call TRBJ1-2; D may be TRBD1 (6 bases). Germline lookup yields CDR1 MNHNY and CDR2 SVGAGI (reference sequence). The V end lost 2 bases, the J end lost 0 bases, and 10 bases lay between the germline ends. The CDR3 has 15 residues. The chain's CDR3 is CASSYDGGPNYGYTF. In nucleotides, the CDR3 is TGTGCCAGCAGTTACGACGGGGGGCCTAACTATGGCTACACCTTC.

V and J are TRBV19 and TRBJ2-7; possibly TRBD1 for D (6 bases). Germline CDR1 is LNHDA and CDR2 is SQIVND (reference sequence). Trimming took 1 base from V and 3 from J, leaving 10 bases between them. The CDR3 runs 14 residues. CDR3 region: CASSIGDIRYEQYF. Here the CDR3 DNA reads TGTGCCAGTAGTATAGGGGACATTCGCTACGAGCAGTACTTC. Variable domain in full (rest from reference TRBV19 and TRBJ2-7): DGGITQSPKYLFRKEGQNVTLSCEQNLNHDAMYWYRQDPGQGLRLIYYSQIVNDFQKGDIAEGYSVSREKKESFPLTVTSAQKNPTAFYLCASSIGDIRYEQYFGPGTRLTVT.

The chain uses TRBV28 and TRBJ1-5; 10 nucleotides line up with TRBD1. Per the germline V gene, CDR1 is MDHEN and CDR2 is SYDVKM. With V trimmed by 6 bases and J by 0 bases, 8 bases remained unmatched. The CDR3 extends over 17 amino acids. CDR3 in DNA: TGTGCCAGCAGCCCTAGGACAGGGGGGAATAGCAATCAGCCCCAGCATTTT. Its translation is CASSPRTGGNSNQPQHF.

This chain links TRBV6-5 with TRBJ2-6; 8 nucleotides align to TRBD2. The CDR3 length is 14 residues. Germline V lookup: CDR1 MNHEY, CDR2 SVGAGI. Trimming at V came to 10 bases and at J to 4 bases, leaving 6 bases not matched to a gene. Written as DNA, the CDR3 is TGTGCCATCAAAGCGGGGGTAGGGGCCAACGTCCTGACTTTC. Its protein product is CAIKAGVGANVLTF.

This chain joins TRBV27 and TRBJ1-4, with a possible D match to TRBD1 (6 bases). This CDR3 spans 18 amino acids. Germline CDR1 is MNHEY and CDR2 is SMNVEV (reference sequence). V lost 4 bases and J lost 0, with 18 bases in between. The CDR3 coding sequence is TGTGCCAGCAGTTACCGCCGCGGGGGCAGTGCAACTAATGAAAAACTGTTTTTT. It codes for CASSYRRGGSATNEKLFF. The full variable domain, with the rest looked up from reference TRBV27 and TRBJ1-4, is EAQVTQNPRYLITVTGKKLTVTCSQNMNHEYMSWYRQDPGLGLRQIYYSMNVEVTDKGDVPEGYKVSRKEKRNFPLILESPSPNQTSLYFCASSYRRGGSATNEKLFFGSGTQLSVL.

The DNA for the CDR3 is TGTGCCAGCAGTCCGAGCTCCTACGAGCAGTACTTC. Translated: CASSPSSYEQYF. The chain has TRBV28 and TRBJ2-7; unclear D gene. The CDR3 is made up of 12 amino acids. V lost 5 bases to trimming and J lost 0 bases, with 5 bases between them. Germline V gene lookup returns CDR1 MDHEN and CDR2 SYDVKM.

This clone came up a few times. V gene TRBV6-6 combines with J gene TRBJ1-4; D gene ambiguous. The CDR3 extends over 15 amino acids. V lost 0 bases to trimming and J lost 11 bases, with 16 bases between them. Per germline, CDR1 MNHNY and CDR2 SVGAGI (reference sequence). The CDR3 region is CASSYSYGNLGKLFF. The CDR3 region has the DNA TGTGCCAGCAGTTACTCGTACGGGAACCTGGGCAAACTGTTTTTT.

The chain is built from TRBV6-5 and TRBJ1-6; 9 positions agree with TRBD1. Germline assignment: CDR1 MNHEY and CDR2 SVGAGI. V gave up 4 bases and J gave up 9 bases; unmatched junction bases: 4. This CDR3 spans 14 amino acids. In DNA form, the CDR3 reads TGTGCCAGCAGTTCGGGACAGGGTGGTTCACCCCTCCACTTT. As protein: CASSSGQGGSPLHF.

Concerning this clone: A read error may produce the germline difference seen at one junction end. The genes are TRBV6-5 and TRBJ2-3; 9 bases are shared with TRBD2. Germline lookup yields CDR1 MNHEY and CDR2 SVGAGI. This CDR3 has 14 amino acids. As DNA, the CDR3 is TGTGCCATCAGTAAACGGACTAGCGCAGATACGCAGTATTTT. It is translated as CAISKRTSADTQYF.

This chain links TRBV2 with TRBJ2-1; D perhaps matches TRBD2 (6 bases). V lost 6 bases and J lost 5, with 17 bases in between. Germline assignment: CDR1 SNHLY and CDR2 FYNNEI. The CDR3 contains 15 residues. CDR3 sequence (DNA): TGTGCCAGCAGCGTTTTAGGGGCGGGGAACAATGAGCAGTTCTTC. Protein sequence: CASSVLGAGNNEQFF.

The chain links TRBV10-3 to TRBJ1-5, with TRBD1 matching 7 bases. Germline V gene sequence: CDR1 ENHRY, CDR2 SYGVKD. V dropped 7 bases and J dropped 4; count of bases not matched to a gene: 7. This CDR3 contains 14 residues. The CDR3 spells CAIKGADRNQPQHF. CDR3 nucleotides: TGTGCCATCAAAGGCGCGGACAGGAATCAGCCCCAGCATTTT.

V gene TRBV5-1 combines with J gene TRBJ2-7, with a weak D call TRBD2 (6 bases). Germline-derived CDR1 and CDR2 are SGHRS and YFSETQ. V gave up 1 base and J gave up 2 bases, with 13 bases separating them. This CDR3 spans 15 amino acids. CDR3 loop: CASSLSGGATYEQYF. Here the CDR3 DNA reads TGCGCCAGCAGCTTGTCGGGCGGGGCCACCTACGAGCAGTACTTC.

The chain combines TRBV9 with TRBJ2-1; D is perhaps TRBD1 (6 bases). V lost 3 bases and J lost 0, with 13 bases in between. The CDR3 loop spans 16 amino acids. The germline V gene has CDR1 SGDLS and CDR2 YYNGEE. The CDR3 DNA sequence: TGTGCCAGCAGCGCGATAGACAGGAGCTCCTACAATGAGCAGTTCTTC. Translation: CASSAIDRSSYNEQFF. The full variable domain, in which reference TRBV9 and TRBJ2-1 provide the parts outside the CDR3, is DSGVTQTPKHLITATGQRVTLRCSPRSGDLSVYWYQQSLDQGLQFLIQYYNGEERAKGNILERFSAQQFPDLHSELNLSSLELGDSALYFCASSAIDRSSYNEQFFGPGTRLTVL.

The chain employs TRBV30 and TRBJ1-5; D possibly corresponds to TRBD1 (6 bases). The CDR3 runs 14 residues. The germline V gene encodes CDR1 GTSNPN and CDR2 SVGIG (reference sequence). Trimming shortened V by 0 bases and J by 0 bases, and 6 bases separated the two germline ends. This CDR3 reads CAWSVGGSNQPQHF. DNA of the CDR3: TGTGCCTGGAGTGTAGGGGGTAGCAATCAGCCCCAGCATTTT.

The V call is TRBV27, the J call TRBJ2-7; 7 nucleotides align to TRBD1. Trimming cost V 5 bases and J 0 bases; bases outside gene matches: 10. Germline values: CDR1 MNHEY, CDR2 SMNVEV (reference sequence). This CDR3 region has 16 residues. The CDR3 DNA reads as TGTGCCAGCAGTAGTACCCAGGGGGACCCCTCCTACGAGCAGTACTTC. Protein product: CASSSTQGDPSYEQYF.

J is TRBJ2-3 and V is TRBV7-3; 9 nucleotides agree with TRBD1. Trimming removed 5 bases from V and 7 bases from J; junction bases left unmatched: 7. Germline V gene sequence: CDR1 SGHTA, CDR2 FQGTGA. The length of the CDR3 is 14 residues. The CDR3 sequence is CASSTGQGTHTQYF. As DNA, the CDR3 is TGTGCCAGCAGCACTGGACAGGGGACACATACGCAGTATTTT.

The CDR3 region has the DNA TGTGCCAGCAGCGTAGGGCAGCAAGAGACCCAGTACTTC. Translating it yields CASSVGQQETQYF. The rearrangement uses TRBV9 and TRBJ2-5; D gene uncertain. Looked up from germline, CDR1 is SGDLS and CDR2 is YYNGEE. V lost 0 bases and J lost 2, with 5 bases in between. The length of the CDR3 is 13 residues.

The chain joins TRBV7-9 to TRBJ2-6, with a weak D call TRBD2 (5 bases). Germline CDR1 is SEHNR and CDR2 is FQNEAQ (reference sequence). Trimming took 5 bases from V and 1 from J, leaving 15 bases between them. The CDR3 loop spans 17 amino acids. CDR3 in DNA: TGTGCCAGCAGCCCTCACAGTCGGGGATCTGGGGCCAACGTCCTGACTTTC. It specifies CASSPHSRGSGANVLTF.

The rearrangement joins TRBV2 to TRBJ2-7; D might be TRBD1 (6 bases). Germline V gene lookup returns CDR1 SNHLY and CDR2 FYNNEI. V was clipped by 8 bases and J by 0 bases, with 14 bases between them. The CDR3 is 14 residues long. CDR3 sequence (DNA): TGTGCCAGCTCGCAAGGGGGAAGCTCCTACGAGCAGTACTTC. It encodes CASSQGGSSYEQYF. Together with reference TRBV2 and TRBJ2-7, the CDR3 gives the full variable domain: EPEVTQTPSHQVTQMGQEVILRCVPISNHLYFYWYRQILGQKVEFLVSFYNNEISEKSEIFDDQFSVERPDGSNFTLKIRSTKLEDSAMYFCASSQGGSSYEQYFGPGTRLTVT.

The genes are TRBV5-1 and TRBJ2-2, with 10 bases aligning to TRBD2. This CDR3 spans 15 amino acids. Per germline, CDR1 SGHRS and CDR2 YFSETQ. J gave up 7 bases and V 4 bases, and 7 bases lay outside the gene matches. The CDR3 reads CASSHLAGAGGELFF. For the CDR3, the DNA is TGCGCCAGCAGCCATCTAGCGGGGGCTGGCGGGGAGCTGTTTTTT. The whole variable domain, filled in from reference TRBV5-1 and TRBJ2-2, reads KAGVTQTPRYLIKTRGQQVTLSCSPISGHRSVSWYQQTPGQGLQFLFEYFSETQRNKGNFPGRFSGRQFSNSRSEMNVSTLELGDSALYLCASSHLAGAGGELFFGEGSRLTVL.